This TCR beta chain was documented in a study of blood T cell repertoires in COVID-19 (dated by TCRdb to the early 2020s). Regarding the study in general: Collaborator samples came from the United States, Italy and Spain and covered acute and convalescent phases of COVID-19. The material from the prospective study consisted of cDNA or gDNA derived from T cells, B-cell-depleted T cells, or PBMCs. Deeply sampled blood TCRbeta repertoires from subjects exposed to, actively infected with, or recovered from COVID-19 were included in the dataset. A freely available public database, intended as a resource for researchers studying the immune response to SARS-CoV-2, is where the repertoires were released. The samples were drawn from the first 160 participants of the ongoing ImmuneRACE study and from 1,254 subjects provided by 6 global collaborators. Nearly every sample came with metadata listing a de-identified subject ID, COVID-19 status, age in years and sex. Where available, HLA class I and class II types were taken from metadata supplied by the sample provider and were not determined by assay-based typing. On the study overall, not on this receptor specifically: Clinical and demographic metadata were provided uncurated, with the amount varying by source and participant.

Whole blood was collected in K2EDTA tubes by collaborating institutions according to the institutions' own protocols. For TCRbeta analysis, collaborator samples were shipped as frozen whole blood, as isolated PBMCs, or as DNA extracted from either sample type. In the case of this clone: Its recognized antigen is unknown. No much larger clone exists at a distance of one base, and base qualities are not known.

The germline V gene (reference sequence) specifies SGHNT as CDR1 and YYREEE as CDR2. Trimming takes 0 bases off V and 0 bases off J; junction bases not matched to a gene: 7. From the cysteine through the phenylalanine, the CDR3 covers 18 amino acids. The DNA shown is the 54-base CDR3, in frame from base 1. TCRbeta CDR3 regions were amplified from genomic DNA using the immunoSEQ Assay, a bias-controlled multiplex PCR. In the paper's pipeline: The number of nucleated cells in each sample was estimated from the amplification of reference gene primers within the assay. Sequence reads were collapsed and filtered to measure the absolute abundance of every unique TCRbeta CDR3 rearrangement. For each sample, productive Simpson clonality was calculated as the square root of Simpson's diversity index over productive rearrangements. Held by TCRdb, this immuneACCESS table contains in-frame sequences only and omits some clones. Under half of the omission traces to an unresolved V gene where checked; the cause of the rest is unknown. The V and J calls and clone size come from that table; D and trimming were worked out from the DNA. The sample table shows 240,000 or so clones, and approximately 87% are seen once. The top ten clones comprise approximately 6.2% of the sample.

Sequencing input: peripheral blood. The receptor comes from a man aged 55 to 69 with acute or convalescent COVID-19. The sequence links TRBV5-4 to TRBJ2-3, and TRBD2 matches 10 of the central bases. The nucleotides are TGTGCCAGCAGCTTGGAACTAGCGGGAAAGACTAGCACAGATACGCAGTATTTT. The encoded protein is CASSLELAGKTSTDTQYF.